This TCR beta chain was captured in a study of CD8 T cells in Susac syndrome. Notes on the study in general: Regarding the TCR sequencing and HLA analysis, the study admitted that a relatively small number of individuals were involved.

As to this clonotype: The antigen is not known.

Random-hexamer reverse transcription was applied to roughly 0.5 to 1 ug RNA. With immunoSEQ multiplex PCR, TCR beta CDR3 was amplified across 54 Vbeta and 13 Jbeta. Each CDR3 protein is one row after TCRdb ran MiXCR on the immunoSEQ multiplex PCR reads. The repertoire holds under 200,000 distinct CDR3 sequences, 90% to 95% seen once, with approximately 0.1% in the top ten. The sequence came from a human donor in good health. The source material was CD4+ T cells from PBMCs.

CDR3 DNA sequence: TGTGCCAGCAGCTGGGCAGGGGCTACAAATGAGCAGTTCTTC. The encoded protein is CASSWAGATNEQFF. The chain is built from TRBV11-1 and TRBJ2-1, with D perhaps matching TRBD1 (6 bases). Germline CDR1 reads SGHAT; CDR2 reads FQDESV (reference sequence). The germline V and J ends were trimmed by 4 bases and 7 bases, with 14 bases remaining between them. The CDR3 is 14 residues long.